A single sample is the source of the 20 T cell receptor beta chains below, sequenced in a study of OX40 agonist ivuxolimab in advanced cancers. Sequencing used immunoSEQ multiplex PCR; TCRdb keeps in-frame clones, though not all of them. The sample comprises about 73,000 clones, around 89% of which are singletons, and 0.4% to 0.55% rests with the top ten. Specimen: CD4+ or CD8+ T cells sorted from blood, collected in a trial of the OX40 agonist ivuxolimab. The receptor source for this set is an adult with an advanced solid tumor such as melanoma, head and neck, liver or kidney cancer.

The chain uses TRBV11-3 and TRBJ1-2, with D unclear. Germline-derived CDR1 and CDR2 are SGHNT and YENEEA. The V end was cut by 5 bases, the J end by 6 bases, with 13 bases between. The CDR3 runs to 13 residues. The CDR3 region is CASSLGFKDGYTF. CDR3 nucleotide sequence: TGTGCCAGCAGCCTCGGATTTAAAGATGGCTACACCTTC. Supplemented by reference TRBV11-3 and TRBJ1-2, the full variable domain reads EAGVVQSPRYKIIEKKQPVAFWCNPISGHNTLYWYLQNLGQGPELLIRYENEEAVDDSQLPKDRFSAERLKGVDSTLKIQPAELGDSAVYLCASSLGFKDGYTFGSGTRLTVV.

CDR3 sequence reads: CASSQVSATNYGYTF. The CDR3 coding sequence is TGCGCCAGCAGCCAAGTTTCCGCCACTAACTATGGCTACACCTTC. The rearrangement uses TRBV4-1 and TRBJ1-2; D is ambiguous. CDR3 length equals 15 residues. V gave up 1 base and J gave up 0 bases, with 9 bases separating them. CDR1 and CDR2 from the germline V gene are MGHRA and YSYEKL.

The rearrangement links TRBV28 to TRBJ2-7; 10 bases are shared with TRBD2. The CDR3 is 13 residues long. J gave up 5 bases and V 3 bases, and 1 base lay outside the gene matches. Germline loops: CDR1 MDHEN, CDR2 SYDVKM. The CDR3 loop is CASSFSGRHEQYF. CDR3 sequence (DNA): TGTGCCAGCAGTTTTAGCGGGAGGCACGAGCAGTACTTC. Supplemented by reference TRBV28 and TRBJ2-7, the full variable domain reads DVKVTQSSRYLVKRTGEKVFLECVQDMDHENMFWYRQDPGLGLRLIYFSYDVKMKEKGDIPEGYSVSREKKERFSLILESASTNQTSMYLCASSFSGRHEQYFGPGTRLTVT.

This sequence joins TRBV10-3 and TRBJ1-5; D not resolved. V was shortened by 3 bases and J by 7 bases, with 10 bases between the two germline ends. The CDR3 consists of 13 residues. Germline loops: CDR1 ENHRY, CDR2 SYGVKD. CDR3 DNA: TGTGCCATCAGTGACAAGCAGACCCAGCCCCAGCATTTT. Residues: CAISDKQTQPQHF.

The rearrangement joins TRBV5-6 to TRBJ2-2; D possibly corresponds to TRBD2 (6 bases). CDR3 size: 16 residues. V lost 3 bases and J lost 2, with 14 bases in between. CDR1 SGHDT and CDR2 YYEEEE come from the germline V gene. CDR3 residues: CASSWGVNVNTGELFF. Written as DNA, the CDR3 is TGTGCCAGCAGCTGGGGGGTTAACGTAAACACCGGGGAGCTGTTTTTT. Using reference TRBV5-6 and TRBJ2-2 for the parts outside the CDR3, the full variable domain is DAGVTQSPTHLIKTRGQQVTLRCSPKSGHDTVSWYQQALGQGPQFIFQYYEEEERQRGNFPDRFSGHQFPNYSSELNVNALLLGDSALYLCASSWGVNVNTGELFFGEGSRLTVL.

The V call is TRBV18, the J call TRBJ1-2, with D tentatively TRBD1 (5 bases). V dropped 2 bases and J dropped 7 bases, with 5 bases sitting between them. CDR3 length equals 11 residues. Germline CDR1 reads KGHSH; CDR2 reads LQKENI. Written as DNA, the CDR3 is TGTGCCAGCTCACCAGACAGTGGCTACACCTTC. This gives the protein CASSPDSGYTF.

V and J are TRBV11-3 and TRBJ2-3; 7 nucleotides match TRBD1. This CDR3 spans 16 amino acids. The ends lost 3 bases at V and 6 bases at J; junction bases unmatched: 12. From germline, CDR1 is SGHNT and CDR2 YENEEA. The CDR3 reads CASSFSGQSPGDTQYF. The CDR3 nucleotides are TGTGCCAGCAGCTTCTCGGGACAGTCCCCGGGGGATACGCAGTATTTT.

The chain employs TRBV28 and TRBJ2-7, with a weak D call TRBD2 (6 bases). This CDR3 region has 12 residues. Germline-derived CDR1 and CDR2 are MDHEN and SYDVKM. The V end was cut by 5 bases, the J end by 4 bases, with 9 bases between. DNA for the CDR3: TGTGCCAGCAGTCGACTAGGGTACGAGCAGTACTTC. Its translation: CASSRLGYEQYF.

The genes are TRBV5-4 and TRBJ2-2, with D perhaps matching TRBD1 (6 bases). This CDR3 has 16 amino acids. The germline gives CDR1 SGHNT, CDR2 YYREEE (reference sequence). Trimming removed 3 bases from V and 5 bases from J, with 17 bases in between. The CDR3 DNA reads as TGTGCCAGCAGCTCGACAGGCCTCGTGGGGACCGGGGAGCTGTTTTTT. It specifies CASSSTGLVGTGELFF.

The chain joins TRBV6-5 to TRBJ2-1; no firm D call. Trimming took off 3 bases at V and 5 bases at J, with 14 bases between the two ends. This CDR3 has 15 residues. In germline, CDR1 is MNHEY, CDR2 SVGAGI. CDR3 in amino acids: CASSYNQAGDNEQFF. CDR3 sequence (DNA): TGTGCCAGCAGTTATAACCAGGCTGGAGACAATGAGCAGTTCTTC.

The V call is TRBV19, the J call TRBJ2-3; TRBD1 matches 9 bases. CDR3 length equals 14 residues. The V gene end was trimmed by 3 bases and the J gene end by 3 bases; junction bases not matched to a gene: 1. In germline, CDR1 is LNHDA, CDR2 SQIVND (reference sequence). CDR3 residues: CASSIGQGTDTQYF. The CDR3 DNA reads as TGTGCCAGTAGTATCGGACAGGGGACAGATACGCAGTATTTT. The variable domain in full, with the rest retrieved from reference TRBV19 and TRBJ2-3, is DGGITQSPKYLFRKEGQNVTLSCEQNLNHDAMYWYRQDPGQGLRLIYYSQIVNDFQKGDIAEGYSVSREKKESFPLTVTSAQKNPTAFYLCASSIGQGTDTQYFGPGTRLTVL.

The rearrangement uses TRBV15 and TRBJ2-3; D is possibly TRBD1 (6 bases). Germline V gene lookup returns CDR1 LNHNV and CDR2 YYDKDF (reference sequence). Trimming cost V 5 bases and J 1 base, with 16 bases left between them. The CDR3 spans 16 residues. The CDR3 protein is CATSAPGVYRTDTQYF. The CDR3 DNA reads TGTGCCACCAGCGCCCCAGGGGTCTATCGCACAGATACGCAGTATTTT.

The CDR3 DNA reads as TGTGCCAGCAGCGGGGATCAAGGGTTCGACGAGCAGTACTTC. Its translation: CASSGDQGFDEQYF. This sequence joins TRBV28 and TRBJ2-7, with D perhaps TRBD2 (5 bases). V was shortened by 6 bases and J by 5 bases, with 17 bases between the two germline ends. This CDR3 contains 14 residues. CDR1 and CDR2 (germline): MDHEN, SYDVKM.

In DNA form, the CDR3 reads TGTGCCAGCTCACTCGACAGGGGCGACACGGCGCAGTATTTT. Its translation is CASSLDRGDTAQYF. This rearrangement joins TRBV18 to TRBJ2-3; 8 bases line up with TRBD1. Germline values: CDR1 KGHSH, CDR2 LQKENI. After removal of 4 bases from V and 10 bases from J, the junction contained 10 bases not matched to a gene. The CDR3 consists of 14 residues.

The chain joins TRBV9 to TRBJ1-2; weak D call: TRBD1 (5 bases). Germline V gene lookup returns CDR1 SGDLS and CDR2 YYNGEE. The CDR3 contains 13 residues. Trimming pared 3 bases from V and 5 bases from J, leaving 11 bases between. The CDR3 loop reads CASSGLRGYGYTF. CDR3 nucleotides: TGTGCCAGCAGCGGACTACGGGGGTATGGCTACACCTTC. The entire variable domain, with the rest obtained from reference TRBV9 and TRBJ1-2, is as follows: DSGVTQTPKHLITATGQRVTLRCSPRSGDLSVYWYQQSLDQGLQFLIQYYNGEERAKGNILERFSAQQFPDLHSELNLSSLELGDSALYFCASSGLRGYGYTFGSGTRLTVV.

The chain has TRBV6-6 and TRBJ2-7; the D is unclear. Trimming pared 2 bases from V and 6 bases from J, leaving 14 bases between. CDR1 is MNHNY and CDR2 is SVGAGI in the germline V gene (reference sequence). This CDR3 is built from 14 residues. CDR3 protein: CASSYLRFFAEQYF. In DNA form, the CDR3 reads TGTGCCAGCAGTTACCTACGTTTCTTCGCCGAGCAGTACTTC.

The chain couples TRBV9 to TRBJ2-3, with 11 nucleotides matching TRBD2. The length of the CDR3 is 17 residues. V was clipped by 0 bases and J by 8 bases; unmatched bases: 11. The germline V gene encodes CDR1 SGDLS and CDR2 YYNGEE. The CDR3 DNA sequence: TGTGCCAGCAGCGTAGACCCGACTAGCGGGATTTTCATTACGCAGTATTTT. This gives the protein CASSVDPTSGIFITQYF.

The chain couples TRBV18 to TRBJ2-5; D perhaps matches TRBD2 (5 bases). Germline-derived CDR1 and CDR2 are KGHSH and LQKENI. Deletions cut 6 bases from V and 4 bases from J, with 9 bases between. The CDR3 extends over 12 amino acids. CDR3 amino acids: CASSGSSETQYF. The CDR3 DNA sequence: TGTGCCAGCTCGGGGAGTTCAGAGACCCAGTACTTC.

The chain has TRBV29-1 and TRBJ2-3; D not resolved. The CDR3 length is 13 residues. V was cut by 1 base and J by 6 bases, with 11 bases left in between. CDR1 is SQVTM, CDR2 ANQGSEA, per germline. CDR3 sequence: CSVEVGLGDTQYF. Written as DNA, the CDR3 is TGCAGCGTTGAAGTCGGTCTTGGGGATACGCAGTATTTT.

The rearrangement uses TRBV7-2 and TRBJ2-3; a possible D gene is TRBD1 (10 bases). The CDR3 runs to 19 residues. V lost 4 bases and J lost 0, with 23 bases in between. From germline, CDR1 is SGHTA and CDR2 FQGNSA. CDR3 amino acids: CASSSRQGASGASTDTQYF. The CDR3 region has the DNA TGTGCCAGCAGCTCACGACAGGGGGCTAGCGGGGCAAGCACAGATACGCAGTATTTT.